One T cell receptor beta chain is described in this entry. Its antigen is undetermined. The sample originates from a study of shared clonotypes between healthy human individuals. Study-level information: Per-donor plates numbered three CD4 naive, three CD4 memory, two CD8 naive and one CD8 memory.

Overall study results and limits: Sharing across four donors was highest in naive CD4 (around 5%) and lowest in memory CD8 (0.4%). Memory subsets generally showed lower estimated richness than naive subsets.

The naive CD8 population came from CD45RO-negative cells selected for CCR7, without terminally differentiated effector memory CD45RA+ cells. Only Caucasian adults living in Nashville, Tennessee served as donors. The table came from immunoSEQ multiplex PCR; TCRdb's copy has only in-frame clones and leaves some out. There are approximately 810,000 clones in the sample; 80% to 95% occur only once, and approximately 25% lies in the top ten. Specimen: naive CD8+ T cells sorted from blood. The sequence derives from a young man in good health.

CDR3 nucleotides: TGCAGTGCTAGAGAAGGCCATGAGCAGTTCTTC. It specifies CSAREGHEQFF. V usage is TRBV20-1 and J usage is TRBJ2-1; the D is unclear. From germline, CDR1 is DFQATT and CDR2 SNEGSKA (reference sequence). The germline V and J ends were trimmed by 0 bases and 8 bases, with 5 bases remaining between them. There are 11 residues in the CDR3.